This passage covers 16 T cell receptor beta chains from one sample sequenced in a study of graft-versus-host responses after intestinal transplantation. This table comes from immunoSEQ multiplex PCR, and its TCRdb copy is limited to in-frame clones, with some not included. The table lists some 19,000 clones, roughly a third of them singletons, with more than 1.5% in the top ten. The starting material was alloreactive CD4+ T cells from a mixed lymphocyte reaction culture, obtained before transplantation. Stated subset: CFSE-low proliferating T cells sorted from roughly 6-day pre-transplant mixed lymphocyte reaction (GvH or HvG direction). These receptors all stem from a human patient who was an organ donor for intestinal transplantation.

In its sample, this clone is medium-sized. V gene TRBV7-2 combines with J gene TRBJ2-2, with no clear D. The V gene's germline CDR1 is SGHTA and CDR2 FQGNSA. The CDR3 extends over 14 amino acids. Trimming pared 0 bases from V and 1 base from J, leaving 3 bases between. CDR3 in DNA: TGTGCCAGCAGCTTAGCCAGGAACACCGGGGAGCTGTTTTTT. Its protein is CASSLARNTGELFF.

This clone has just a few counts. The CDR3 bases are TGCGCCAGCAGCTTGGCCCCGGGGTATGGCTACACCTTC. Residues: CASSLAPGYGYTF. This chain links TRBV5-1 with TRBJ1-2; D unclear. The CDR3 spans 13 residues. Germline V CDR1 and CDR2: SGHRS, YFSETQ. Trimming stripped 0 bases from V and 5 bases from J, with 8 bases between.

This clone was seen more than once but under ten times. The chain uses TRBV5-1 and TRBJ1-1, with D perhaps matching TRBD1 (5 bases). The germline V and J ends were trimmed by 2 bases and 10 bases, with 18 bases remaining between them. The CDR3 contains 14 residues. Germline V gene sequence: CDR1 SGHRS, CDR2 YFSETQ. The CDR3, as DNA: TGCGCCAGCAGCTTAGAGACGGGGGTTCAAGTAGCTTTCTTT. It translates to CASSLETGVQVAFF.

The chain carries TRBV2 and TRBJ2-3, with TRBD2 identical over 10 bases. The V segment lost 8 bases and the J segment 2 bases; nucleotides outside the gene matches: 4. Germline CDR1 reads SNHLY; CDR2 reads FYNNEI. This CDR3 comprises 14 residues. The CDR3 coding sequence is TGTGCCAGCGGAGGGACTAGCGCCACAGATACGCAGTATTTT. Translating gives CASGGTSATDTQYF.

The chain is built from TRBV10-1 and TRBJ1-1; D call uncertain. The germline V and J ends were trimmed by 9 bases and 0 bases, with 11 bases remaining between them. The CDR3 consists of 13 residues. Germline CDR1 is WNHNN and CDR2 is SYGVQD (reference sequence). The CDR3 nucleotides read TGCGCCAGTTTATTATACATGAACACTGAAGCTTTCTTT. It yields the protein CASLLYMNTEAFF.

CDR3 in DNA: TGTGCTAGTGGTTTGTTCAGAAACAACTCTGGAAACACCATATATTTT. Its protein product is CASGLFRNNSGNTIYF. The V call is TRBV12-5, the J call TRBJ1-3, with D hard to call. With 2 bases removed from V and 0 bases from J, the gap between germline ends came to 11 bases. From germline, CDR1 is LGHNT and CDR2 FRNRAP. The length of the CDR3 is 16 residues.

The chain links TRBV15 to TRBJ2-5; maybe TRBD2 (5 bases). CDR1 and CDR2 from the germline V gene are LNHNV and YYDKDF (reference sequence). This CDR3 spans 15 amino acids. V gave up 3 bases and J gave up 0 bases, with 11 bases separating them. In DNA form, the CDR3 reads TGTGCCACCAGCAGGAGGGCGGGTTACCAAGAGACCCAGTACTTC. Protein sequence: CATSRRAGYQETQYF.

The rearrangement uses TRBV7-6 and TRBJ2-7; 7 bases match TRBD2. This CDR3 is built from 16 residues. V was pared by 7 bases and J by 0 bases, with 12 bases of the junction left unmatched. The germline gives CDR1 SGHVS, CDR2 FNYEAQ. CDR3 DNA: TGTGCCAGCACCCTTCTACGGGGGGAATACTCCTACGAGCAGTACTTC. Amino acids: CASTLLRGEYSYEQYF.

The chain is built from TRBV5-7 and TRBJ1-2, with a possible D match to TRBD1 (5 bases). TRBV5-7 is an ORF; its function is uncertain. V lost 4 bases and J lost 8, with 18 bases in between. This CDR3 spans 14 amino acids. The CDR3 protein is CASSPGTPLEGYTF. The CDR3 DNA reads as TGTGCCAGCAGCCCAGGGACGCCGTTGGAGGGCTACACCTTC.

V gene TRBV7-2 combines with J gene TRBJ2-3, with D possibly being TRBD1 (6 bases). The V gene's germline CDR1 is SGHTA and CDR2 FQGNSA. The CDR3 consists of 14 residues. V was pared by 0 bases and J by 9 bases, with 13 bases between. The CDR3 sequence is CASSLAVGALTQYF. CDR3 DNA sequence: TGTGCCAGCAGCTTAGCGGTGGGGGCGTTAACGCAGTATTTT.

CDR3 sequence reads: CASSRTSGTYEQYF. The CDR3 nucleotides read TGTGCCAGCAGCCGGACTAGCGGAACCTACGAGCAGTACTTC. This chain uses TRBV6-1 with TRBJ2-7; TRBD2 agrees at 10 bases. The trim removed 6 bases at V and 2 bases at J, leaving 4 bases unmatched. From germline, CDR1 is MNHNS and CDR2 SASEGT. The length of the CDR3 is 14 residues.

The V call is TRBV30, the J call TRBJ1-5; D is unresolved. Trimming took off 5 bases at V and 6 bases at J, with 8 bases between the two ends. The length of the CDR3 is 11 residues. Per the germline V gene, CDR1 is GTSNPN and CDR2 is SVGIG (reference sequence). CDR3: CAWGRGQPQHF. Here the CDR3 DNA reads TGTGCCTGGGGGAGAGGTCAGCCCCAGCATTTT.

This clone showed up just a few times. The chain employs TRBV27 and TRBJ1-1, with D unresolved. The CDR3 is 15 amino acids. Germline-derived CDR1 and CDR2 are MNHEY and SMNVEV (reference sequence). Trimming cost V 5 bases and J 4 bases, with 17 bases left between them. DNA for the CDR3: TGTGCCAGCAGTGGGGTAGGGATGTGGGGCACTGAAGCTTTCTTT. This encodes CASSGVGMWGTEAFF.

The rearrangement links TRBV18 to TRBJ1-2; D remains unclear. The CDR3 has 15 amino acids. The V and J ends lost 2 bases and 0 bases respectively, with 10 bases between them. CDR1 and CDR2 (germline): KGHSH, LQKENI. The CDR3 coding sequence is TGTGCCAGCTCACCATCAGGATTAGCTAACTATGGCTACACCTTC. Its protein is CASSPSGLANYGYTF. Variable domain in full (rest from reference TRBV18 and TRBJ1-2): NAGVMQNPRHLVRRRGQEARLRCSPMKGHSHVYWYRQLPEEGLKFMVYLQKENIIDESGMPKERFSAEFPKEGPSILRIQQVVRGDSAAYFCASSPSGLANYGYTFGSGTRLTVV.

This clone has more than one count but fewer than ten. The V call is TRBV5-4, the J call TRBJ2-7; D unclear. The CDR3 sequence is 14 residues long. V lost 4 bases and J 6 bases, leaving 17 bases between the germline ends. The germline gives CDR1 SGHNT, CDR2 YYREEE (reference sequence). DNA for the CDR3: TGTGCCAGCAGCCGTACTTACACCCTCGGCGAGCAGTACTTC. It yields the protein CASSRTYTLGEQYF. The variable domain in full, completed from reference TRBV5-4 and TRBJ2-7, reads ETGVTQSPTHLIKTRGQQVTLRCSSQSGHNTVSWYQQALGQGPQFIFQYYREEENGRGNFPPRFSGLQFPNYSSELNVNALELDDSALYLCASSRTYTLGEQYFGPGTRLTVT.

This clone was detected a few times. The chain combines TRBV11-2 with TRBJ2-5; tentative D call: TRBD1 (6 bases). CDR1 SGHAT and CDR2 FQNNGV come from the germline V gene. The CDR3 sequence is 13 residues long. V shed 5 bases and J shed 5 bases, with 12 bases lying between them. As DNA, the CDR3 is TGTGCCAGCAGCCCCCAGGGGTGGGAGACCCAGTACTTC. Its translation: CASSPQGWETQYF.